This TCR beta chain comes out of a study of CD8+ T cells in alopecia areata. Findings of the study overall: In scalp and blood, many expanded lesional clones persisted during tofacitinib. Relative to normal scalp, lesional scalp, especially alopecia totalis/universalis, showed higher clonality.

Treatment: oral pan-JAK inhibitor, 5-10 mg twice daily. RNA, once extracted, was reverse transcribed into cDNA for use as the sequencing template. Produced via immunoSEQ multiplex PCR; TCRdb's table is partial and in-frame only. This sample has about 140,000 clones, with approximately 86% found just once. CDR1 is SQVTM, CDR2 ANQGSEA, per germline. The CDR3 is made up of 11 amino acids. V lost 7 bases to trimming and J lost 6 bases, with 9 bases between them. Comments on this clone: Antigen unknown.

This receptor was obtained from a human donor with alopecia areata. V and J are TRBV29-1 and TRBJ2-2; TRBD2 might be the D (5 bases). Material: CD8+ T cells sorted from blood, obtained at week 4, from a patient treated with tofacitinib. The chain's CDR3 is CSAERAGELFF. In DNA, the CDR3 is TGCAGCGCCGAGAGGGCCGGGGAGCTGTTTTTT.